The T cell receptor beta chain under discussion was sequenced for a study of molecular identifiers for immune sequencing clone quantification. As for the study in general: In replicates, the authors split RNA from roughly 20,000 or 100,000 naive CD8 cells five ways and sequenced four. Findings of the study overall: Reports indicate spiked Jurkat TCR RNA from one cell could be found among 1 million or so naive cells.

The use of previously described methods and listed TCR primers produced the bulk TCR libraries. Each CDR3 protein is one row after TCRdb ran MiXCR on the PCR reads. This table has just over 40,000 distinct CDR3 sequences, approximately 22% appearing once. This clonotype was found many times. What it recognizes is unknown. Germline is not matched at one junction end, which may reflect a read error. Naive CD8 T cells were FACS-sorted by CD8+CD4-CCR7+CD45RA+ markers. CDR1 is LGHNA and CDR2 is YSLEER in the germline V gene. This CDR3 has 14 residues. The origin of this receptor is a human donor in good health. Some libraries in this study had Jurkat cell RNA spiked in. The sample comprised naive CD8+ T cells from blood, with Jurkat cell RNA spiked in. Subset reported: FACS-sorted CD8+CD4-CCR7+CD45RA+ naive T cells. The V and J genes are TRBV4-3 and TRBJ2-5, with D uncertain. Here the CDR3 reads CASSQDFITPEPHF. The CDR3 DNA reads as TGCGCCAGCAGCCAAGATTTTATTACGCCGGAACCCCACTTC.